The rows below give T cell receptor beta chains drawn from one sample of a study of blood T cells in healthy people across ages. TCRdb analysed the 5' RACE reads with MiXCR anew, one entry per CDR3 protein. The sample lists about 1.8 million distinct CDR3 sequences, approximately 50% seen once, with over 2% in the top ten. What was sequenced was blood. Receptors originate from a woman aged 40 to 49 in good health. Both conserved end residues are part of each CDR3. Each record gives: V gene, J gene, D gene, CDR3 protein. A D gene is named only where the DNA matches it firmly.

v_call: TRBV24-1
j_call: TRBJ2-1
d_call: TRBD2
cdr3_aa: CATERTGGVREQFF

v_call: TRBV5-6
j_call: TRBJ1-4
d_call: NA
cdr3_aa: CASSTGVIGEKLFF

v_call: TRBV5-6
j_call: TRBJ1-4
d_call: NA
cdr3_aa: CASSLSGAATNEKLFF

v_call: TRBV7-6
j_call: TRBJ2-3
d_call: NA
cdr3_aa: CASSFPPGTGGPDTQYF

v_call: TRBV6-5
j_call: TRBJ2-3
d_call: TRBD2
cdr3_aa: CASSYSWTSNTDTQYF

v_call: TRBV6-6
j_call: TRBJ2-1
d_call: NA
cdr3_aa: CASSESNSRWSSYNEQFF

v_call: TRBV3-1
j_call: TRBJ2-7
d_call: TRBD2
cdr3_aa: CASSQEVAGGGEQYF

v_call: TRBV5-5
j_call: TRBJ1-1
d_call: NA
cdr3_aa: CASSLAFLGGALNTEAFF

v_call: TRBV29-1
j_call: TRBJ2-3
d_call: NA
cdr3_aa: CSVGVQADTQYF

v_call: TRBV6-2/TRBV6-3
j_call: TRBJ2-7
d_call: NA
cdr3_aa: CASRLGSETEQYF

v_call: TRBV6-5
j_call: TRBJ2-7
d_call: NA
cdr3_aa: CASSYSRDREAYEQYF

v_call: TRBV25-1
j_call: TRBJ2-1
d_call: NA
cdr3_aa: CASSGWGQHNEQFF

v_call: TRBV10-3
j_call: NA
d_call: TRBD2
cdr3_aa: CAISDGTNEQYF

v_call: TRBV3-1
j_call: TRBJ2-1
d_call: NA
cdr3_aa: CASSPRDGRANEQFF

v_call: TRBV3-1
j_call: TRBJ2-3
d_call: TRBD1
cdr3_aa: CASSRVLTGAGTDTQYF

v_call: TRBV5-1
j_call: TRBJ2-5
d_call: NA
cdr3_aa: CASTPAQVGETQYF

v_call: TRBV12-3/TRBV12-4
j_call: TRBJ2-1
d_call: NA
cdr3_aa: CASSFSGMRANEQFF

v_call: TRBV29-1
j_call: TRBJ1-2
d_call: NA
cdr3_aa: CSVFTSPYGYTF

v_call: TRBV7-2
j_call: TRBJ1-2
d_call: TRBD1
cdr3_aa: CASSRDRGDYGYTF

v_call: TRBV9
j_call: TRBJ1-1
d_call: NA
cdr3_aa: CASSVVGGEAFF

v_call: TRBV2
j_call: TRBJ2-5
d_call: TRBD1
cdr3_aa: CASSEFGDREETQYF

v_call: TRBV19
j_call: TRBJ2-1
d_call: TRBD2
cdr3_aa: CASSRAGILNEQFF

v_call: TRBV15
j_call: TRBJ2-3
d_call: NA
cdr3_aa: CATSTLGGRQGTDTQYF

v_call: TRBV7-2
j_call: TRBJ1-2
d_call: NA
cdr3_aa: CASSYQRGDGYTF

v_call: TRBV7-2
j_call: TRBJ1-1
d_call: NA
cdr3_aa: CASSLARQRNTEAFF

v_call: TRBV20-1
j_call: TRBJ2-1
d_call: TRBD1
cdr3_aa: CSARDTRTGTTQFF

v_call: TRBV6-6
j_call: TRBJ1-2
d_call: NA
cdr3_aa: CASSFPGGEACGYTF

v_call: TRBV12-3/TRBV12-4
j_call: TRBJ1-6
d_call: TRBD1
cdr3_aa: CASSLGTENSPLHF

v_call: TRBV13
j_call: TRBJ2-1
d_call: NA
cdr3_aa: CASSLGGRQSNEQFF

v_call: TRBV7-8
j_call: TRBJ2-3
d_call: NA
cdr3_aa: CASSSERAGLPDTQYF

v_call: TRBV7-2
j_call: NA
d_call: NA
cdr3_aa: CASSRKTGTAASYEQYF

v_call: TRBV29-1
j_call: TRBJ2-3
d_call: NA
cdr3_aa: CSVDSERSTDTQYF

v_call: TRBV7-2
j_call: TRBJ2-3
d_call: TRBD1
cdr3_aa: CASSESGGDTQYF

v_call: TRBV6-5
j_call: TRBJ1-5
d_call: NA
cdr3_aa: CASSYSKAEGMRNQPQHF

v_call: TRBV6-2/TRBV6-3
j_call: TRBJ2-1
d_call: NA
cdr3_aa: CASSHLMTPSSSYNEQFF

v_call: TRBV6-6
j_call: TRBJ2-7
d_call: TRBD1
cdr3_aa: CASTTGGLSYEQYF

v_call: TRBV7-2
j_call: TRBJ2-1
d_call: TRBD2
cdr3_aa: CASNLGISGGDNEQFF

v_call: TRBV2
j_call: TRBJ2-1
d_call: TRBD1
cdr3_aa: CASSELAGTAAEDGSYNEQFF

v_call: TRBV28
j_call: TRBJ2-1
d_call: TRBD2
cdr3_aa: CASSALTSVTYNEQFF

v_call: TRBV6-6
j_call: TRBJ1-5
d_call: NA
cdr3_aa: CASSVRQDNQPQHF

v_call: TRBV4-2
j_call: TRBJ2-3
d_call: TRBD1
cdr3_aa: CASSQAGTGPLDTQYF

v_call: TRBV20-1
j_call: TRBJ2-3
d_call: TRBD1
cdr3_aa: CSADTGASTDTQYF

v_call: TRBV4-2
j_call: TRBJ2-1
d_call: TRBD1
cdr3_aa: CASSQGQALGYNEQFF

v_call: TRBV27
j_call: TRBJ2-7
d_call: NA
cdr3_aa: CASRIGGAFSSQYF

v_call: TRBV5-1
j_call: TRBJ2-5
d_call: TRBD1
cdr3_aa: CASSLAFRQGEETQYF

v_call: TRBV27
j_call: TRBJ2-7
d_call: TRBD1
cdr3_aa: CASSLGQGINEQYF

v_call: TRBV14
j_call: TRBJ2-4
d_call: TRBD1
cdr3_aa: CASSPRTGLLWEQYF

v_call: TRBV7-6
j_call: TRBJ1-4
d_call: NA
cdr3_aa: CASSLFEKLFF

v_call: TRBV11-2
j_call: TRBJ2-1
d_call: TRBD2
cdr3_aa: CASSLDPRGLAGGGEQFF

v_call: TRBV24-1
j_call: TRBJ1-5
d_call: NA
cdr3_aa: CATKESGDNQPQHF

v_call: TRBV20-1
j_call: TRBJ2-1
d_call: NA
cdr3_aa: CSARDRLYSYNEQFF

v_call: TRBV15
j_call: TRBJ2-5
d_call: NA
cdr3_aa: CATSRDRGSETQYF